This TCR beta chain is drawn from a study of cytomegalovirus exposure and HLA in healthy donors. 13 Jbeta primers and 60 Vbeta primers were used for the PCR. Here immunoSEQ multiplex PCR was the method, and the copy in TCRdb shows in-frame clones only, minus some. The profile shows 150,000 to 200,000 clones, 65% to 80% of them singletons. V was pared by 4 bases and J by 5 bases, with 9 bases of the junction left unmatched. Germline CDR1 is SGHTA and CDR2 is FQGTGA. The CDR3 contains 15 residues. Overall study results and limits: Cytomegalovirus-associated TCR beta chains were listed, numbering around 150.

With regard to this clone: What it binds is not known.

Sequenced input: PBMCs. The sequence was collected from a female donor in good health and CMV-seronegative. V usage is TRBV7-3 and J usage is TRBJ1-1; 8 bases agree with TRBD1. The CDR3 DNA reads TGTGCCAGCAGCTCGGGGACAGGCCCTGGGACTGAAGCTTTCTTT. Residues: CASSSGTGPGTEAFF.